Detailed here is one T cell receptor (beta chain). This specimen comes from a study of blood T cell repertoires in COVID-19. Across the whole study: Samples of COVID-19 (acute and convalescent) were obtained from the United States, Italy and Spain. Sources were T cells, B-cell-depleted T cells, or PBMCs; the material itself was cDNA or gDNA.

Study processing details: Nucleated cell number was recorded as an estimate derived from reference gene primer amplification. Assay used: immunoSEQ multiplex PCR; TCRdb lists only in-frame clones, some missing. The V and J calls and clone size come from that table; D and trimming were worked out from the DNA. The data hold about 170,000 clones, with 70% to 90% observed a single time. This CDR3 spans 16 amino acids. The V gene lost 2 bases and the J gene lost 2 bases, with 14 bases spanning the gap. Germline assignment: CDR1 KGHDR and CDR2 SFDVKD. The material sequenced was peripheral blood. The V gene is TRBV24-1, the J gene TRBJ1-1, with no clear D. The clonotype originates from a man over 45 with active or convalescent COVID-19. CDR3 sequence: CATSDSGLFGNTEAFF. In nucleotides, the CDR3 is TGTGCCACCAGTGATTCTGGGCTCTTCGGAAACACTGAAGCTTTCTTT.